The clone carrying this T cell receptor (beta chain) was counted between two and nine times. This record belongs to a study of blood T cell repertoires in COVID-19. TCRdb's copy holds only in-frame clones and misses some; the assay was immunoSEQ multiplex PCR. The sample consists of tens of thousands of clones, more than 60% of them appearing once. CDR1 and CDR2 (germline): MNHNY, SVGAGI (reference sequence). The length of the CDR3 is 15 residues. The V and J ends lost 6 bases and 6 bases, in that order; junction bases with no gene match: 11. This sequence was found in a human donor with active or convalescent COVID-19. The donor label of this sample is uncertain. The specimen sequenced was peripheral blood. V gene TRBV6-6 combines with J gene TRBJ2-1, with 7 bases that match TRBD2. DNA for the CDR3: TGTGCCAGCAGCACCCGGGACGGGGAGGGCAATGAGCAGTTCTTC. The encoded protein is CASSTRDGEGNEQFF.